One and the same sample provided the 27 T cell receptor beta chains below, sequenced in a study of CD4+ T cells in melanoma (dated by TCRdb to the early 2020s). Libraries were prepared through the immunoSEQ multiplex PCR assay. TCRdb retrieved this table from immuneACCESS and kept in-frame rearrangements only. Not all clones are present; in checked studies, unresolved V genes account for under half, and no reason is known for the remainder. In all, the sample holds about 140,000 clones, and about 93% of those were seen once. 1.5% to 1.9% of the sample belongs to the ten largest clones. The receptors were sampled from a human donor with melanoma.

V and J are TRBV5-4 and TRBJ2-1; D is possibly TRBD2 (6 bases). The V gene's germline CDR1 is SGHNT and CDR2 YYREEE (reference sequence). Trimming removed 0 bases from V and 0 bases from J, with 16 bases in between. This CDR3 has 18 residues. The CDR3 sequence is CASSLGVAGLSSYNEQFF. The CDR3 DNA follows: TGTGCCAGCAGCTTGGGGGTCGCGGGGCTAAGCTCCTACAATGAGCAGTTCTTC.

This rearrangement joins TRBV18 to TRBJ1-4, with D unclear. Trimming took off 4 bases at V and 4 bases at J, with 7 bases between the two ends. The CDR3 spans 13 residues. The germline CDR1 and CDR2 sequences are KGHSH and LQKENI. The CDR3 loop is CASSLGLNEKLFF. DNA for the CDR3: TGTGCCAGCTCACTGGGCCTTAATGAAAAACTGTTTTTT.

The gene calls are TRBV9 and TRBJ2-7; D not certain. Germline CDR1 SGDLS, CDR2 YYNGEE. This CDR3 is built from 14 residues. Trimming cost V 5 bases and J 6 bases, with 18 bases left between them. The chain's CDR3 is CASSRTGLSSEQYF. The DNA for the CDR3 is TGTGCCAGCAGTAGGACCGGCCTTTCGAGCGAGCAGTACTTC.

The rearrangement joins TRBV29-1 to TRBJ2-1, with no clear D. CDR3 length: 15 amino acids. Germline CDR1 reads SQVTM; CDR2 reads ANQGSEA. V lost 1 base and J lost 2, with 12 bases in between. In nucleotides, the CDR3 is TGCAGCGTTGAAGTTAGGTCAGCCGCCTACAATGAGCAGTTCTTC. It yields the protein CSVEVRSAAYNEQFF.

The J gene is TRBJ2-7, the V gene TRBV11-2; D remains unclear. The germline CDR1 and CDR2 sequences are SGHAT and FQNNGV. Trimming cost V 1 base and J 2 bases, with 12 bases left between them. The CDR3 has 15 residues. The CDR3: CASSLGLATTYEQYF. For the CDR3, the DNA is TGTGCCAGCAGCTTAGGTCTCGCAACTACCTACGAGCAGTACTTC.

The rearrangement links TRBV5-6 to TRBJ2-2, with D unresolved. V was shortened by 1 base and J by 4 bases, with 8 bases between the two germline ends. CDR3 length equals 14 residues. Germline V gene lookup returns CDR1 SGHDT and CDR2 YYEEEE. CDR3 residues: CASSLLSSTGELFF. The CDR3 DNA sequence: TGTGCCAGCAGCTTGCTTTCGAGCACCGGGGAGCTGTTTTTT.

The chain uses TRBV5-1 and TRBJ1-2; D is perhaps TRBD1 (5 bases). CDR1 and CDR2 from the germline V gene are SGHRS and YFSETQ. V lost 4 bases and J lost 6, with 16 bases in between. CDR3 length equals 14 residues. CDR3 sequence reads: CASSPGWGVDGYTF. The DNA of the CDR3 is TGCGCCAGCAGCCCAGGGTGGGGGGTCGATGGCTACACCTTC.

The chain combines TRBV18 with TRBJ1-2; D gene unclear. The CDR3 has 13 amino acids. Germline CDR1 is KGHSH and CDR2 is LQKENI. V was clipped by 1 base and J by 3 bases, with 6 bases between them. The CDR3 loop reads CASSPREDYGYTF. As DNA, the CDR3 is TGTGCCAGCTCACCACGGGAGGACTATGGCTACACCTTC.

This rearrangement joins TRBV4-1 to TRBJ1-5, with D unresolved. V gave up 5 bases and J gave up 8 bases, with 13 bases separating them. The CDR3 spans 13 residues. CDR1 and CDR2 (germline): MGHRA, YSYEKL. CDR3 in amino acids: CASSSTRGEPQHF. In DNA form, the CDR3 reads TGCGCCAGCAGCTCAACACGCGGGGAGCCCCAGCATTTT.

The V call is TRBV2, the J call TRBJ1-1, with 7 bases aligning to TRBD1. CDR1 is SNHLY and CDR2 is FYNNEI in the germline V gene. The CDR3 is made up of 15 amino acids. With 3 bases clipped from V and 5 bases from J, the junction kept 9 bases outside the gene matches. Here the CDR3 reads CASSEQGVGNTEAFF. CDR3 nucleotides: TGTGCCAGCAGTGAGCAGGGGGTAGGTAATACTGAAGCTTTCTTT.

The gene calls are TRBV7-9 and TRBJ1-2; D is undetermined. This CDR3 contains 12 residues. Per germline, CDR1 SEHNR and CDR2 FQNEAQ (reference sequence). V was shortened by 7 bases and J by 8 bases, with 14 bases between the two germline ends. The CDR3 loop is CASNPSGIGYTF. CDR3 in DNA: TGTGCCAGCAACCCGTCGGGCATCGGCTACACCTTC.

The chain recombines TRBV6-5 with TRBJ1-4; no firm D call. CDR1 and CDR2 (germline): MNHEY, SVGAGI. Trimming removed 0 bases from V and 5 bases from J, with 13 bases in between. The CDR3 length is 16 residues. Here the CDR3 DNA reads TGTGCCAGCAGTTACTCGATAAAACTCCCCAATGAAAAACTGTTTTTT. It yields the protein CASSYSIKLPNEKLFF.

This clone has only a few counts. The chain recombines TRBV5-4 with TRBJ2-4, with D possibly matching TRBD1 (6 bases). Germline CDR1 SGHNT, CDR2 YYREEE (reference sequence). V was cut by 3 bases and J by 0 bases, with 22 bases left in between. The CDR3 has 19 residues. The DNA of the CDR3 is TGTGCCAGCAGCTCCCAAAACGACAGGTGGAGACTAGCCAAAAACATTCAGTACTTC. It is translated as CASSSQNDRWRLAKNIQYF.

V usage is TRBV11-3 and J usage is TRBJ2-7, with D tentatively TRBD1 (7 bases). This CDR3 region has 17 residues. Per germline, CDR1 SGHNT and CDR2 YENEEA. Between the trimmed V and J ends, which lost 5 bases and 0 bases, there was a span of 20 bases. The CDR3 sequence: CASSPGGTASSSYEQYF. As DNA, the CDR3 is TGTGCCAGCAGCCCCGGAGGGACAGCGAGTAGCTCCTACGAGCAGTACTTC.

This chain uses TRBV7-9 with TRBJ2-1; D gene ambiguous. The CDR3 is made up of 11 amino acids. With 5 bases removed from V and 10 bases from J, the gap between germline ends came to 9 bases. CDR1 is SEHNR and CDR2 is FQNEAQ in the germline V gene (reference sequence). CDR3 DNA sequence: TGTGCCAGCAGCCAAGCACGGGAGCAGTTCTTC. It encodes CASSQAREQFF.

The chain links TRBV5-6 to TRBJ2-4; tentatively, D is TRBD2 (5 bases). This CDR3 has 13 residues. V was pared by 5 bases and J by 8 bases, with 14 bases between. The V gene's germline CDR1 is SGHDT and CDR2 YYEEEE. DNA for the CDR3: TGTGCCAGCAGGCGGGCCTGGGTGGACATTCAGTACTTC. It encodes CASRRAWVDIQYF.

V usage is TRBV5-1 and J usage is TRBJ2-1, with TRBD1 identical over 9 bases. CDR3 size: 15 residues. With V trimmed by 4 bases and J by 2 bases, 4 bases remained unmatched. CDR1 and CDR2 from the germline V gene are SGHRS and YFSETQ. CDR3 protein: CASSLGQGTYNEQFF. In DNA, the CDR3 is TGCGCCAGCAGCCTGGGACAGGGTACCTACAATGAGCAGTTCTTC.

This clone was found once. The CDR3 reads CASSLELDRVFEPQHF. The CDR3 DNA is TGTGCCAGCAGCTTGGAACTGGACCGTGTTTTCGAACCCCAGCATTTT. The J gene is TRBJ1-5, the V gene TRBV5-5; unclear D gene. Between the trimmed V and J ends, which lost 0 bases and 10 bases, there was a span of 20 bases. Germline V gene data show CDR1 as SGHKS and CDR2 as YYEKEE (reference sequence). This CDR3 comprises 16 residues.

CDR3 sequence reads: CASSNRTSIRYGYTF. The CDR3 DNA reads as TGTGCCAGCAGCAACCGGACATCCATTCGCTATGGCTACACCTTC. The rearrangement joins TRBV13 to TRBJ1-2; a weak D match, TRBD1 (5 bases). This CDR3 is built from 15 residues. Germline loops: CDR1 PRHDT, CDR2 FYEKMQ (reference sequence). V dropped 5 bases and J dropped 4 bases, with 17 bases sitting between them.

The chain combines TRBV5-1 with TRBJ2-3; 8 positions match TRBD2. CDR3 length: 16 residues. V dropped 1 base and J dropped 1; count of bases not matched to a gene: 5. Germline V CDR1 and CDR2: SGHRS, YFSETQ. DNA of the CDR3: TGCGCCAGCAGCTTGAGCGGGGGCTATGGCACAGATACGCAGTATTTT. Translating it yields CASSLSGGYGTDTQYF.

V is TRBV18 and J is TRBJ1-2; tentative D call: TRBD1 (5 bases). The germline V gene has CDR1 KGHSH and CDR2 LQKENI. The CDR3 is made up of 15 amino acids. Between the trimmed V and J ends, which lost 1 base and 4 bases, there was a span of 13 bases. The CDR3 DNA reads TGTGCCAGCTCACCACTCCAGGGTACGAGCTATGGCTACACCTTC. Protein: CASSPLQGTSYGYTF.

DNA of the CDR3: TGTGCCAGCAGCTTCGGACGGGTGGAGACCCAGTACTTC. This sequence encodes CASSFGRVETQYF. The chain is built from TRBV7-6 and TRBJ2-5; D is ambiguous. V dropped 3 bases and J dropped 5 bases, with 10 bases sitting between them. The CDR3 spans 13 residues. Germline-derived CDR1 and CDR2 are SGHVS and FNYEAQ.

This sequence joins TRBV7-3 and TRBJ2-1; 10 bases align to TRBD2. The CDR3 is made up of 16 amino acids. V was clipped by 4 bases and J by 5 bases; unmatched bases: 8. Germline lookup yields CDR1 SGHTA and CDR2 FQGTGA. The CDR3 sequence: CASSSLSGGGNNEQFF. The CDR3, as DNA: TGTGCCAGCAGCTCCCTAAGCGGGGGGGGAAACAATGAGCAGTTCTTC.

CDR3 sequence reads: CAWTGTKFTGGYTF. In DNA form, the CDR3 reads TGTGCCTGGACCGGGACCAAGTTCACAGGGGGCTACACCTTC. V and J are TRBV30 and TRBJ1-2; the D gene is possibly TRBD1 (6 bases). The CDR3 has 14 amino acids. Looked up from germline, CDR1 is GTSNPN and CDR2 is SVGIG (reference sequence). V lost 4 bases and J lost 8, with 20 bases in between.

This chain links TRBV6-5 with TRBJ1-2; D call uncertain. The CDR3 consists of 15 residues. Deletions cut 2 bases from V and 5 bases from J, with 15 bases between. Germline CDR1 MNHEY, CDR2 SVGAGI. CDR3 residues: CASSYREEGLYGYTF. The CDR3 DNA sequence: TGTGCCAGCAGTTACAGGGAGGAGGGCTTGTATGGCTACACCTTC.

Only one count was recorded for this clone. The rearrangement uses TRBV15 and TRBJ1-3, with D perhaps matching TRBD1 (6 bases). Germline V gene data show CDR1 as LNHNV and CDR2 as YYDKDF (reference sequence). Trimming left V 3 bases short and J 1 base short, with 19 bases between. There are 18 residues in the CDR3. The CDR3: CATSSRGRDTRSGNTIYF. The CDR3 DNA reads TGTGCCACCAGCAGCCGGGGGCGGGACACCCGGTCTGGAAACACCATATATTTT.

This clone was detected once. The chain uses TRBV11-3 and TRBJ2-3; D gene uncertain. Trimming removed 4 bases at V and 5 bases at J, with 4 bases between. This CDR3 is 11 amino acids long. Per germline, CDR1 SGHNT and CDR2 YENEEA. The CDR3 reads CASSSQDTQYF. The CDR3, as DNA: TGTGCCAGCAGCTCGCAAGATACGCAGTATTTT. Filled out from reference TRBV11-3 and TRBJ2-3, the complete variable domain reads EAGVVQSPRYKIIEKKQPVAFWCNPISGHNTLYWYLQNLGQGPELLIRYENEEAVDDSQLPKDRFSAERLKGVDSTLKIQPAELGDSAVYLCASSSQDTQYFGPGTRLTVL.